Presented here are 16 T cell receptor beta chains from one specimen sequenced in a study of T cell responses to AZD1222 COVID-19 vaccine. Clones were read by immunoSEQ multiplex PCR, and TCRdb kept only the in-frame ones, dropping some. The sample records roughly 110,000 clones, about nine tenths being singletons. The sample in question was peripheral blood, obtained 28 days after the second AZD1222 dose. These receptors came from an adult who received the AZD1222 COVID-19 vaccine.

Concerning this clone itself: Relative to the germline gene, one junction end is altered; a read error may explain this. The rearrangement links TRBV25-1 to TRBJ1-6; D is unresolved. The germline V gene has CDR1 MGHDK and CDR2 SYGVNS. This CDR3 comprises 14 residues. For the CDR3, the DNA is TGTGCCAGCATTGGCCCCTCCAATAATTCACCCCTCCACTTT. Translating it yields CASIGPSNNSPLHF.

This clone is a singleton in its sample. This chain joins TRBV15 and TRBJ1-2; unclear D gene. The CDR3 sequence is 13 residues long. Germline values: CDR1 LNHNV, CDR2 YYDKDF (reference sequence). The V end lost 1 base, the J end lost 3 bases, and 6 bases lay between the germline ends. The CDR3 spells CATSRGTDYGYTF. CDR3 nucleotide sequence: TGTGCCACCAGCAGAGGGACTGACTATGGCTACACCTTC.

The chain employs TRBV5-1 and TRBJ1-2, with 12 bases identical to TRBD1. The ends lost 4 bases at V and 2 bases at J; junction bases unmatched: 3. This CDR3 has 15 amino acids. Germline V gives CDR1 SGHRS, CDR2 YFSETQ. The chain's CDR3 is CASSQGTGGNYGYTF. The DNA for the CDR3 is TGCGCCAGCAGCCAAGGGACAGGGGGCAACTATGGCTACACCTTC.

This clone was picked up one time. Its ends do not fully match the called genes, so a read error is possible. The chain recombines TRBV7-7 with TRBJ1-1, with a tentative D call TRBD1 (6 bases). The CDR3 runs to 16 residues. CDR1 and CDR2 from the germline V gene are SSHAT and FNYEAQ (reference sequence). CDR3 sequence: CASSLALLDRNTEAFF. In DNA form, the CDR3 reads TGTGCTAGCAGCTTAGCCCTATTGGACAGAAACACTGAAGCTTTCTTT.

This rearrangement joins TRBV30 to TRBJ1-5; TRBD1 is a possible D gene (5 bases). The CDR3 sequence is 14 residues long. Germline CDR1 reads GTSNPN; CDR2 reads SVGIG (reference sequence). Trimming took 3 bases from V and 9 from J, leaving 18 bases between them. The CDR3 region is CAWSIGDGLGPQHF. CDR3 bases: TGTGCCTGGAGCATAGGGGATGGGTTAGGGCCCCAGCATTTT.

This clone was detected once. The CDR3 loop is CASSQVGGAVSGANVLTF. The CDR3 bases are TGTGCCAGCAGCCAAGTTGGGGGGGCCGTCTCTGGGGCCAACGTCCTGACTTTC. The chain has TRBV3-1 (or the pseudogene TRBV3-2) and TRBJ2-6, with D possibly TRBD2 on 7 matching bases. Per germline, CDR1 LGHDT and CDR2 YNNKEL (reference sequence). V was trimmed by 1 base and J by 0 bases, leaving 13 bases between them. This CDR3 region has 18 residues.

The chain couples TRBV9 to TRBJ2-1; D is perhaps TRBD2 (6 bases). With 5 bases removed from V and 1 base from J, the gap between germline ends came to 16 bases. This CDR3 contains 16 residues. Germline V gene sequence: CDR1 SGDLS, CDR2 YYNGEE. The DNA of the CDR3 is TGTGCCAGCAGTCTAGCGCCAGGTAGATCCTACAATGAGCAGTTCTTC. It encodes CASSLAPGRSYNEQFF.

The chain links TRBV19 to TRBJ2-4, with D perhaps TRBD2 (6 bases). The CDR3 loop spans 14 amino acids. From germline, CDR1 is LNHDA and CDR2 SQIVND (reference sequence). V was cut by 5 bases and J by 9 bases, with 17 bases left in between. The CDR3 DNA reads TGTGCCAGTAGTTCTTCGGGACTTCGGGGCATTCAGTACTTC. Translation: CASSSSGLRGIQYF.

V is TRBV5-4 and J is TRBJ1-5; possible D gene TRBD1, 5 bases. The V end was cut by 2 bases, the J end by 6 bases, with 24 bases between. The CDR3 spans 18 residues. Germline lookup yields CDR1 SGHNT and CDR2 YYREEE (reference sequence). CDR3 residues: CASSLGLRAGGFGQPQHF. The CDR3 DNA is TGTGCCAGCAGCTTAGGTCTGAGGGCGGGGGGATTCGGTCAGCCCCAGCATTTT. Combining the CDR3 with reference TRBV5-4 and TRBJ1-5 gives the whole variable domain ETGVTQSPTHLIKTRGQQVTLRCSSQSGHNTVSWYQQALGQGPQFIFQYYREEENGRGNFPPRFSGLQFPNYSSELNVNALELDDSALYLCASSLGLRAGGFGQPQHFGDGTRLSIL.

The CDR3 sequence is CASSQDLRRSFSGNTIYF. The CDR3 DNA reads as TGTGCCAGCAGCCAAGATCTGAGGCGCTCCTTCTCTGGAAACACCATATATTTT. The chain has TRBV14 and TRBJ1-3, with D unresolved. Germline V lookup: CDR1 SGHDN, CDR2 FVKESK. V shed 0 bases and J shed 0 bases, with 15 bases lying between them. The CDR3 contains 18 residues.

The gene calls are TRBV6-5 and TRBJ2-2; D gene ambiguous. CDR3 length: 15 amino acids. The germline V gene has CDR1 MNHEY and CDR2 SVGAGI. V lost 8 bases, J lost 0 bases, and 13 bases lay in between. This chain's CDR3 is CASRLHFANTGELFF. DNA for the CDR3: TGTGCCAGCCGGTTACACTTTGCGAACACCGGGGAGCTGTTTTTT.

This rearrangement joins TRBV11-2 to TRBJ2-6; TRBD1 or TRBD2 may be the D gene (5 bases each). The CDR3 loop spans 15 amino acids. V was cut by 5 bases and J by 4 bases, with 12 bases left in between. Germline V gene data show CDR1 as SGHAT and CDR2 as FQNNGV. CDR3 protein: CASSRVGTGANVLTF. The CDR3 coding sequence is TGTGCCAGCAGCCGTGTGGGGACCGGGGCCAACGTCCTGACTTTC.

V gene TRBV27 combines with J gene TRBJ2-3, with D maybe TRBD1 (5 bases). The V end was cut by 3 bases, the J end by 2 bases, with 12 bases between. Germline CDR1 is MNHEY and CDR2 is SMNVEV (reference sequence). The CDR3 contains 15 residues. This chain's CDR3 is CASSFSGFSTDTQYF. DNA for the CDR3: TGTGCCAGCAGTTTCTCAGGGTTTTCCACAGATACGCAGTATTTT.

The V call is TRBV12-3 or TRBV12-4, the J call TRBJ1-2, with no clear D. The CDR3 is 13 residues long. Trimming cost V 6 bases and J 5 bases, with 13 bases left between them. CDR3 coding DNA: TGTGCCAGCAGCGGTACAAGAGGGTATGGCTACACCTTC. Protein: CASSGTRGYGYTF.

J is TRBJ1-2 and V is TRBV5-6, with D perhaps TRBD1 (5 bases). V lost 5 bases, J lost 7 bases, and 12 bases lay in between. Germline V lookup: CDR1 SGHDT, CDR2 YYEEEE. The CDR3 loop spans 12 amino acids. The CDR3 DNA follows: TGTGCCAGCAGACTGGGGCAGATTGGCTACACCTTC. It translates to CASRLGQIGYTF.

Comments on this clone: A junction end diverges from the germline sequence, so it may reflect a read error. The J gene is TRBJ2-7, the V gene TRBV7-7; D possibly corresponds to TRBD2 (6 bases). This CDR3 region has 13 residues. The germline V gene encodes CDR1 SSHAT and CDR2 FNYEAQ (reference sequence). CDR3 in amino acids: CASSLRLVWGQYF. The CDR3 DNA is TGTGCTAGCAGCTTAAGACTAGTTTGGGGGCAGTACTTC.